The 26 T cell receptor beta chains presented below share a single source sample, sequenced in a study of vaccination effects on CD4 cells after COVID-19. Sequenced by immunoSEQ multiplex PCR; TCRdb stores in-frame clones only, minus some. Here the sample spans around 83,000 clones, around 76% being singletons. Sequencing in the ViraFEST assay came after antigen-specific CD4+ T cells had been expanded with viral peptide pools, which were used to stimulate PBMC. Following culture for about ten days, CD4+ T cells were isolated. Their antigens remain unidentified. Sequenced here: CD4+ T cells from PBMCs cultured with HCoV-229E spike peptides, sampled before COVID-19 vaccination. The receptors originated from a human donor who received a COVID-19 vaccine.

The chain links TRBV7-8 to TRBJ2-1; 9 nucleotides agree with TRBD1. V was clipped by 1 base and J by 2 bases; unmatched bases: 3. The germline gives CDR1 SGHVS, CDR2 FQNEAQ. The CDR3 runs to 16 residues. CDR3 sequence: CASSLVRDRAYNEQFF. The CDR3 bases are TGTGCCAGCAGCTTAGTCCGGGACAGGGCCTACAATGAGCAGTTCTTC.

This chain links TRBV5-1 with TRBJ2-6; D is perhaps TRBD1 (6 bases). V was cut by 4 bases and J by 0 bases, with 11 bases left in between. The CDR3 is 16 amino acids. Germline V gene lookup returns CDR1 SGHRS and CDR2 YFSETQ. The CDR3: CASSVTGNSGANVLTF. The CDR3 DNA follows: TGCGCCAGCAGCGTGACAGGTAACTCTGGGGCCAACGTCCTGACTTTC.

The chain joins TRBV10-1 to TRBJ2-2, with a tentative D call TRBD1 (5 bases). The CDR3 is made up of 16 amino acids. The V and J ends lost 3 bases and 2 bases respectively, with 13 bases between them. CDR1 is WNHNN and CDR2 is SYGVQD in the germline V gene (reference sequence). The CDR3 sequence: CASSEPGQGNTGELFF. CDR3 DNA: TGCGCCAGCAGTGAACCTGGGCAGGGTAACACCGGGGAGCTGTTTTTT.

This clone was observed once. The J gene is TRBJ1-1, the V gene TRBV6-1; D remains unclear. V lost 0 bases, J lost 7 bases, and 12 bases lay in between. CDR1 and CDR2 from the germline V gene are MNHNS and SASEGT. This CDR3 comprises 14 residues. Here the CDR3 reads CASSEAPASLEAFF. As DNA, the CDR3 is TGTGCCAGCAGTGAAGCCCCAGCCTCACTTGAAGCTTTCTTT.

This sequence joins TRBV25-1 and TRBJ2-2; D unclear. V gave up 6 bases and J gave up 1 base, with 3 bases separating them. The germline V gene encodes CDR1 MGHDK and CDR2 SYGVNS. There are 12 residues in the CDR3. The CDR3 sequence: CASRQNTGELFF. CDR3 bases: TGTGCCAGCAGACAGAACACCGGGGAGCTGTTTTTT.

The gene calls are TRBV9 and TRBJ2-6; 8 positions match TRBD1. The CDR3 has 18 residues. CDR1 and CDR2 from the germline V gene are SGDLS and YYNGEE. Trimming cost V 3 bases and J 0 bases; bases outside gene matches: 8. The CDR3 sequence: CASSGYRGESSGANVLTF. The CDR3 DNA is TGTGCCAGCAGCGGTTACAGGGGGGAGAGCTCTGGGGCCAACGTCCTGACTTTC.

The rearrangement links TRBV12-3 or TRBV12-4 to TRBJ1-6; TRBD1 matches 9 bases. V lost 6 bases to trimming and J lost 14 bases; unmatched junction nucleotides: 8. This CDR3 spans 13 amino acids. CDR3 sequence reads: CASRDKRTGALHF. DNA for the CDR3: TGTGCCAGCAGAGACAAGAGGACAGGGGCCCTCCACTTT.

V and J are TRBV11-2 and TRBJ1-2, with D unresolved. The CDR3 is made up of 14 amino acids. The germline V gene encodes CDR1 SGHAT and CDR2 FQNNGV. The V end was cut by 1 base, the J end by 5 bases, with 11 bases between. CDR3 coding DNA: TGTGCCAGCAGCTTAGCCTTCAGGAGTTATGGCTACACCTTC. This codes for CASSLAFRSYGYTF.

V and J are TRBV6-5 and TRBJ2-5; D might be TRBD2 (5 bases). CDR1 is MNHEY and CDR2 is SVGAGI in the germline V gene. This CDR3 is 14 amino acids long. Trimming removed 7 bases from V and 0 bases from J, with 12 bases in between. The CDR3 region has the DNA TGTGCCAGCACCAAAACGGGGTACCAAGAGACCCAGTACTTC. It encodes CASTKTGYQETQYF.

The chain links TRBV14 to TRBJ1-2; unclear D gene. The germline CDR1 and CDR2 sequences are SGHDN and FVKESK. Trimming removed 0 bases at V and 4 bases at J, with 12 bases between. There are 15 residues in the CDR3. CDR3 sequence (DNA): TGTGCCAGCAGCCAAGAACGGGTAGGGAGCTATGGCTACACCTTC. Its protein product is CASSQERVGSYGYTF. Full variable domain (rest looked up from reference TRBV14 and TRBJ1-2): EAGVTQFPSHSVIEKGQTVTLRCDPISGHDNLYWYRRVMGKEIKFLLHFVKESKQDESGMPNNRFLAERTGGTYSTLKVQPAELEDSGVYFCASSQERVGSYGYTFGSGTRLTVV.

This clone has just one count. This sequence joins TRBV24-1 and TRBJ2-5; unclear D gene. The germline V gene has CDR1 KGHDR and CDR2 SFDVKD. With 3 bases removed from V and 2 bases from J, the gap between germline ends came to 6 bases. This CDR3 contains 13 residues. CDR3 DNA sequence: TGTGCCACCAGTGATGGTGGGCAAGAGACCCAGTACTTC. Protein product: CATSDGGQETQYF.

In this sample, this clone turned up a few times. The V gene is TRBV27, the J gene TRBJ2-1; the D gene is possibly TRBD1 (8 bases). The CDR3 has 19 amino acids. Germline values: CDR1 MNHEY, CDR2 SMNVEV (reference sequence). Trimming took off 6 bases at V and 0 bases at J, with 24 bases between the two ends. As DNA, the CDR3 is TGTGCCAGCAGACCCCTAGGCAGGGGGCGGGGGAGCTCCTACAATGAGCAGTTCTTC. It codes for CASRPLGRGRGSSYNEQFF.

A single count supports this clone. The chain uses TRBV4-3 and TRBJ2-2; a weak D match, TRBD2 (5 bases). CDR3 length: 14 amino acids. Germline CDR1 LGHNA, CDR2 YSLEER. Trimming left V 4 bases short and J 0 bases short, with 6 bases between. CDR3 bases: TGCGCCAGCAGCCTACTAGCGAACACCGGGGAGCTGTTTTTT. Translation gives CASSLLANTGELFF.

The J gene is TRBJ1-5, the V gene TRBV19, with D perhaps matching TRBD1 (6 bases). The CDR3 has 18 residues. V was shortened by 1 base and J by 0 bases, with 16 bases between the two germline ends. Germline V lookup: CDR1 LNHDA, CDR2 SQIVND (reference sequence). The CDR3 DNA follows: TGTGCCAGTAGTATAGCCTCCGGGACATCTTATAGCAATCAGCCCCAGCATTTT. Encoded protein: CASSIASGTSYSNQPQHF. The entire variable domain, with the rest obtained from reference TRBV19 and TRBJ1-5, is as follows: DGGITQSPKYLFRKEGQNVTLSCEQNLNHDAMYWYRQDPGQGLRLIYYSQIVNDFQKGDIAEGYSVSREKKESFPLTVTSAQKNPTAFYLCASSIASGTSYSNQPQHFGDGTRLSIL.

V and J are TRBV2 and TRBJ1-1; weak D call: TRBD1 (6 bases). V lost 3 bases to trimming and J lost 2 bases, with 13 bases between them. Germline-derived CDR1 and CDR2 are SNHLY and FYNNEI. The CDR3 is made up of 15 amino acids. CDR3 region: CASSDKPRGNTEAFF. Written as DNA, the CDR3 is TGTGCCAGCAGTGACAAACCCAGGGGAAACACTGAAGCTTTCTTT.

This clone was counted between two and nine times. The chain combines TRBV7-3 with TRBJ1-6; D is possibly TRBD1 (5 bases). Germline V gene data show CDR1 as SGHTA and CDR2 as FQGTGA. The CDR3 runs to 15 residues. With 5 bases removed from V and 6 bases from J, the gap between germline ends came to 14 bases. Here the CDR3 reads CASSPTSGRNSPLHF. In nucleotides, the CDR3 is TGTGCCAGCAGCCCCACCTCGGGACGTAATTCACCCCTCCACTTT.

This chain connects TRBV7-2 to TRBJ1-1; D is possibly TRBD1 (6 bases). Between the trimmed V and J ends, which lost 5 bases and 5 bases, there was a span of 18 bases. Germline CDR1 is SGHTA and CDR2 is FQGNSA. This CDR3 has 15 residues. CDR3 residues: CASSHPQGGTTEAFF. CDR3 bases: TGTGCCAGCAGCCACCCACAGGGTGGTACGACTGAAGCTTTCTTT.

The chain has TRBV19 and TRBJ2-3; 11 bases match TRBD2. Germline CDR1 is LNHDA and CDR2 is SQIVND (reference sequence). V lost 5 bases to trimming and J lost 0 bases; unmatched junction nucleotides: 13. The CDR3 is 19 residues long. The CDR3 DNA reads TGTGCCAGTAGTGTAACCGGGACTAGCGGTTTGGTAAGCACAGATACGCAGTATTTT. Amino acid sequence: CASSVTGTSGLVSTDTQYF.

The chain couples TRBV2 to TRBJ2-2; D gene ambiguous. The CDR3 runs 16 residues. V lost 3 bases, J lost 6 bases, and 17 bases lay in between. CDR1 SNHLY and CDR2 FYNNEI come from the germline V gene. This chain's CDR3 is CASSEIHPRTPGELFF. CDR3 bases: TGTGCCAGCAGTGAGATCCATCCAAGAACACCCGGGGAGCTGTTTTTT.

This chain joins TRBV5-1 and TRBJ2-5; possible D gene TRBD1, 5 bases. Trimming pared 3 bases from V and 3 bases from J, leaving 12 bases between. Germline V lookup: CDR1 SGHRS, CDR2 YFSETQ. CDR3 size: 14 residues. Here the CDR3 reads CASSSTVTKETQYF. CDR3 nucleotides: TGCGCCAGCAGCTCGACAGTTACTAAAGAGACCCAGTACTTC.

This chain connects TRBV6-1 to TRBJ1-5; D gene uncertain. The length of the CDR3 is 16 residues. V was trimmed by 4 bases and J by 1 base, leaving 14 bases between them. Germline loops: CDR1 MNHNS, CDR2 SASEGT. This CDR3 is CASSGFRVGSNQPQHF. DNA for the CDR3: TGTGCCAGCAGTGGGTTTAGGGTTGGGAGCAATCAGCCCCAGCATTTT.

The chain recombines TRBV6-6 with TRBJ2-7; 11 bases map to TRBD1. Germline values: CDR1 MNHNY, CDR2 SVGAGI (reference sequence). This CDR3 spans 14 amino acids. The V gene end was trimmed by 6 bases and the J gene end by 2 bases; junction bases not matched to a gene: 3. The CDR3 region is CASRPGQGAYEQYV. The CDR3 region has the DNA TGTGCCAGCAGACCGGGACAGGGGGCCTACGAGCAGTACGTC.

The chain is built from TRBV28 and TRBJ2-1, with D possibly matching TRBD1 (5 bases). The V gene lost 5 bases and the J gene lost 4 bases, with 9 bases spanning the gap. CDR1 and CDR2 from the germline V gene are MDHEN and SYDVKM. The CDR3 totals 13 residues. The CDR3 spells CASSVTVYNEQFF. DNA of the CDR3: TGTGCCAGCAGTGTGACAGTGTACAATGAGCAGTTCTTC.

The V call is TRBV5-1, the J call TRBJ1-1; D may be TRBD1 (6 bases). Germline V gene data show CDR1 as SGHRS and CDR2 as YFSETQ. The CDR3 is made up of 17 amino acids. V was trimmed by 0 bases and J by 4 bases, leaving 19 bases between them. CDR3 region: CASSLGGREGYGTEAFF. CDR3 nucleotide sequence: TGCGCCAGCAGCTTGGGGGGGCGGGAAGGCTACGGCACTGAAGCTTTCTTT.

The chain couples TRBV19 to TRBJ2-7; TRBD1 matches 9 bases. The CDR3 totals 12 residues. Trimming cost V 4 bases and J 6 bases; bases outside gene matches: 1. Per the germline V gene, CDR1 is LNHDA and CDR2 is SQIVND (reference sequence). CDR3 in amino acids: CASSTTGGEQYV. The CDR3 coding sequence is TGTGCCAGTAGTACGACAGGGGGCGAGCAGTACGTC.

This clone was seen only once. V is TRBV5-1 and J is TRBJ1-2; D perhaps matches TRBD1 (6 bases). The V gene's germline CDR1 is SGHRS and CDR2 YFSETQ. This CDR3 contains 14 residues. V shed 2 bases and J shed 2 bases, with 10 bases lying between them. This chain's CDR3 is CASSLGQGNYGYTF. Written as DNA, the CDR3 is TGCGCCAGCAGCTTAGGGCAGGGGAACTATGGCTACACCTTC.